The 5 T cell receptor beta chains below were found in one sample sequenced in a study of blood T cells in healthy people across ages. Combining a sample-barcoded 5' primer with a J-beta primer mix, a second PCR ran for about 7 to 11 cycles. TCRdb independently ran MiXCR on the 5' RACE reads; one entry per CDR3 protein. Of about 670,000 distinct CDR3 sequences listed, roughly 41% are singletons. Material for sequencing was blood. The receptors were gathered from a man aged 80 or over in good health.

This clonotype came up many times. The chain is built from TRBV2 and TRBJ2-1, with D perhaps TRBD1 (6 bases). V was trimmed by 1 base and J by 0 bases, leaving 10 bases between them. This CDR3 has 16 amino acids. CDR1 and CDR2 (germline): SNHLY, FYNNEI. This CDR3 reads CASSEGTEASYNEQFF. Here the CDR3 DNA reads TGTGCCAGCAGTGAAGGGACAGAGGCCTCCTACAATGAGCAGTTCTTC.

This clonotype was observed a handful of times. This chain connects TRBV6-2 or TRBV6-3 to TRBJ2-3, with 9 positions matching TRBD2. V gave up 2 bases and J gave up 3 bases; unmatched junction bases: 3. The CDR3 loop spans 15 amino acids. Per germline, CDR1 MNHEY and CDR2 SVGEGT. For the CDR3, the DNA is TGTGCCAGCAGTTACAAGGGACTAGCTACAGATACGCAGTATTTT. This gives the protein CASSYKGLATDTQYF.

The chain is built from TRBV6-2 or TRBV6-3 and TRBJ2-4, with TRBD2 as a possible D gene (7 bases). The DNA end is more similar to TRBJ2-7, so the J call may be wrong. Germline values: CDR1 MNHEY, CDR2 SVGEGT. The CDR3 totals 14 residues. This CDR3 is CASSYGGAPYEQYF. The CDR3 coding sequence is TGTGCCAGCAGTTACGGGGGGGCACCCTACGAGCAGTACTTC.

A word on this clonotype: At one of its ends the junction is not consistent with the germline gene, which may arise from a read error. J is TRBJ2-2 and V is TRBV4-3, with 7 bases that match TRBD1. This CDR3 has 15 residues. Germline V gene lookup returns CDR1 LGHNA and CDR2 YSLEER. DNA of the CDR3: TGCGTCAGCAGCCAGCACCTACAGGGGCCCGGGGAGCTGTTTTTT. Its translation is CVSSQHLQGPGELFF.

The chain is built from TRBV11-2 and TRBJ2-3, with no clear D. The CDR3 sequence is 12 residues long. Trimming took off 3 bases at V and 4 bases at J, with 5 bases between the two ends. CDR1 SGHAT and CDR2 FQNNGV come from the germline V gene. The CDR3 DNA follows: TGTGCCAGCAGCTTTTTCCCAGATACGCAGTATTTT. As protein: CASSFFPDTQYF.